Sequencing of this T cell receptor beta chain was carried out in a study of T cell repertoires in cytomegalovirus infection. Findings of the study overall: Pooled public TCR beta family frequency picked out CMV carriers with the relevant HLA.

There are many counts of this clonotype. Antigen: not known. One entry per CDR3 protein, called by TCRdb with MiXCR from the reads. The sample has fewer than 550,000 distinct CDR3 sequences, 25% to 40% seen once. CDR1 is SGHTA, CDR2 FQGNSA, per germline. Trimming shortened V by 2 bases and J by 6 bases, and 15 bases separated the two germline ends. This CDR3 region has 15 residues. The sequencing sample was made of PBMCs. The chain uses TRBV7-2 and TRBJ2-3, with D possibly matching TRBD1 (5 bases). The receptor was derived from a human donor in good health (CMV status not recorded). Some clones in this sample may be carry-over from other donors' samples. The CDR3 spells CASSLRPGPGDTQYF. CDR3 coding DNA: TGTGCCAGCAGCTTAAGACCTGGGCCAGGGGATACGCAGTATTTT.